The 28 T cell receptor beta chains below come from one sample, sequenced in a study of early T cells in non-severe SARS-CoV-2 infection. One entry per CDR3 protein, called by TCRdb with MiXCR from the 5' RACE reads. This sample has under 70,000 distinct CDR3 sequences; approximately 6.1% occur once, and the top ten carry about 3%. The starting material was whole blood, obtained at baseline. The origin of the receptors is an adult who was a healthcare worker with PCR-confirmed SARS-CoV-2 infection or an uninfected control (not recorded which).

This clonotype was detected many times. The CDR3 protein is CSAKPQGTPNTGELFF. The DNA of the CDR3 is TGCAGTGCTAAGCCCCAGGGGACCCCTAACACCGGGGAGCTGTTTTTT. The V gene is TRBV20-1, the J gene TRBJ2-2; D may be TRBD1 (6 bases). The germline CDR1 and CDR2 sequences are DFQATT and SNEGSKA (reference sequence). CDR3 size: 16 residues. V shed 4 bases and J shed 2 bases, with 17 bases lying between them.

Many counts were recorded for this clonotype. CDR3 residues: CASSVGTPGYTGELFF. CDR3 sequence (DNA): TGTGCCAGCAGCGTAGGGACTCCAGGGTACACCGGGGAGCTGTTTTTT. The chain carries TRBV7-3 and TRBJ2-2; maybe TRBD2 (6 bases). CDR1 and CDR2 from the germline V gene are SGHTA and FQGTGA. V was cut by 5 bases and J by 3 bases, with 16 bases left in between. This CDR3 contains 16 residues.

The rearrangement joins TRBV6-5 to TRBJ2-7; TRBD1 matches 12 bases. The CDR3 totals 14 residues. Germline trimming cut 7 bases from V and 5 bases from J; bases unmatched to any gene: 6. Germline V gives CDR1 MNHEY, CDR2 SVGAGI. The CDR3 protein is CASNRDRGPHEQYF. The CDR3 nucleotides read TGTGCCAGCAATCGGGACAGGGGGCCCCACGAGCAGTACTTC.

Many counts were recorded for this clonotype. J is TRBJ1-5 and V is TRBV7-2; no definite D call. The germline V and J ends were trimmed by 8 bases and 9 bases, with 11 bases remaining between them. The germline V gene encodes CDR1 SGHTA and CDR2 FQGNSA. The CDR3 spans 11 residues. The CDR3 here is CASADEGPQHF. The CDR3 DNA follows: TGTGCCAGCGCGGACGAGGGGCCCCAGCATTTT. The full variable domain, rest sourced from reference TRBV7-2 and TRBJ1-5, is GAGVSQSPSNKVTEKGKDVELRCDPISGHTALYWYRQSLGQGLEFLIYFQGNSAPDKSGLPSDRFSAERTGGSVSTLTIQRTQQEDSAVYLCASADEGPQHFGDGTRLSIL.

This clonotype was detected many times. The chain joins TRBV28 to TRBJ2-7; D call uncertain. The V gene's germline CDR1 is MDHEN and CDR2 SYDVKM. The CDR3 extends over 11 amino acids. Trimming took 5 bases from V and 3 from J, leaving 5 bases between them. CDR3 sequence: CASSQIYEQYF. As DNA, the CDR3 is TGTGCCAGCAGTCAGATCTACGAGCAGTACTTC.

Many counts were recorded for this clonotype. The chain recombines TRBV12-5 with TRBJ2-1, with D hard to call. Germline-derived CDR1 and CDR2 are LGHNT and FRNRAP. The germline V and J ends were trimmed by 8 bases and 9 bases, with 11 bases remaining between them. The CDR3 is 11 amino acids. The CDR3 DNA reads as TGTGCTAGTCCAGCGACGGTTGAGCAGTTCTTC. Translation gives CASPATVEQFF.

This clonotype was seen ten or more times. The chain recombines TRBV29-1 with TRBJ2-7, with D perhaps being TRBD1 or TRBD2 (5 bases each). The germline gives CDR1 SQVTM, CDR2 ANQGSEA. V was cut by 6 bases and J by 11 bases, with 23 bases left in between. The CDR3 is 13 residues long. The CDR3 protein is CSVRGQGDTDEYF. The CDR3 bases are TGCAGCGTCCGCGGGCAGGGTGATACCGACGAGTACTTC.

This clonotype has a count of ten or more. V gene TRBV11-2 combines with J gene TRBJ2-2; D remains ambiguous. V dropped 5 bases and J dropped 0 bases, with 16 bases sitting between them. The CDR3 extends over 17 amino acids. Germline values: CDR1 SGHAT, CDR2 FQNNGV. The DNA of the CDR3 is TGTGCCAGCAGCAATCCTAATAACAGACCGAACACCGGGGAGCTGTTTTTT. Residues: CASSNPNNRPNTGELFF.

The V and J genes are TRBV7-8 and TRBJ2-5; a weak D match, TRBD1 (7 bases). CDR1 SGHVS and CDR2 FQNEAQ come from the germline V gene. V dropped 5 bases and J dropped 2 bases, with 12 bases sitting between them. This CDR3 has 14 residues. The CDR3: CASSQGGRQETQYF. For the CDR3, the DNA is TGTGCCAGCAGCCAGGGGGGACGGCAAGAGACCCAGTACTTC.

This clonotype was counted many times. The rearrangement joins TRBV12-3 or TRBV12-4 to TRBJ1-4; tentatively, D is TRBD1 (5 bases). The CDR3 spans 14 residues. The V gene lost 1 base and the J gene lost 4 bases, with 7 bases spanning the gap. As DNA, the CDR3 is TGTGCCAGCAGTTTAGGGGGGAATAATGAAAAACTGTTTTTT. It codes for CASSLGGNNEKLFF.

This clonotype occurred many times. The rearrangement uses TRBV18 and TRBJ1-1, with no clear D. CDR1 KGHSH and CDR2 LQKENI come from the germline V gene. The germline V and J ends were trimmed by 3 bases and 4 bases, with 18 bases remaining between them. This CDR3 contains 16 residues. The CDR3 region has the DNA TGTGCCAGCTCACCTAATTTTGGGCAGGAGGGCACTGAAGCTTTCTTT. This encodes CASSPNFGQEGTEAFF.

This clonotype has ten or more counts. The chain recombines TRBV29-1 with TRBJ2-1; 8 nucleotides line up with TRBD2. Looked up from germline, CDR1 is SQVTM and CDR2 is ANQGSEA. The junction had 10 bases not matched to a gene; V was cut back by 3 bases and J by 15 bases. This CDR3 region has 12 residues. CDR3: CSVEVGTRDWFF. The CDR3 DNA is TGCAGCGTTGAGGTCGGGACTAGGGACTGGTTCTTC.

CDR3 protein: CSALKGGEQYF. DNA for the CDR3: TGCAGTGCTCTTAAAGGGGGGGAGCAGTACTTC. The chain employs TRBV20-1 and TRBJ2-7, with D perhaps TRBD1 or TRBD2 (6 bases each). The V end was cut by 5 bases, the J end by 7 bases, with 12 bases between. The germline CDR1 and CDR2 sequences are DFQATT and SNEGSKA (reference sequence). The CDR3 length is 11 residues.

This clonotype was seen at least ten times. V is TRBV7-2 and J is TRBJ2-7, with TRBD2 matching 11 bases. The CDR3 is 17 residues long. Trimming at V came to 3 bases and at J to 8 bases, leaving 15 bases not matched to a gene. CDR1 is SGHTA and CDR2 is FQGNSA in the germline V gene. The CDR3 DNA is TGTGCCAGCAGCTTGGGGACTAGCGGACCCGAAGGAAACAAGCAGTACTTC. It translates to CASSLGTSGPEGNKQYF.

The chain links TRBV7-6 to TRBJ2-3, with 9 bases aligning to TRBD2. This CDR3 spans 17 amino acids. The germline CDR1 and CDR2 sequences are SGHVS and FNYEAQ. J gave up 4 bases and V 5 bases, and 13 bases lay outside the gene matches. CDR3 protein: CASSPVVWREGADTQYF. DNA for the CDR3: TGTGCCAGCAGCCCAGTGGTATGGCGGGAGGGCGCAGATACGCAGTATTTT.

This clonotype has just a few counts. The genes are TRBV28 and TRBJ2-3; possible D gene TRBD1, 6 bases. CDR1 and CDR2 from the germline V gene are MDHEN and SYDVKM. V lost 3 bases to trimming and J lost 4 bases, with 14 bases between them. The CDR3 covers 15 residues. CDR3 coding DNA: TGTGCCAGCAGTTTTGGACAGATCGGGGCAGATACGCAGTATTTT. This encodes CASSFGQIGADTQYF.

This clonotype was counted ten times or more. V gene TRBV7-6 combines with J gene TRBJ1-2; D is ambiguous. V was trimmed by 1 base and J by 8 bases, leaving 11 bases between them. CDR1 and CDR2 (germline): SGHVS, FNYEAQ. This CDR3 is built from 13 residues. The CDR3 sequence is CASSLEEGRGYTF. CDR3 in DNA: TGTGCCAGCAGCTTAGAGGAAGGGAGAGGCTACACCTTC.

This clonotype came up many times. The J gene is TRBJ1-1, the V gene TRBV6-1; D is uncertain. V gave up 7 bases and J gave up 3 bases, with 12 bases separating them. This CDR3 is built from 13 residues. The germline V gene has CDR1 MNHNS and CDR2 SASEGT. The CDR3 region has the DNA TGTGCCAGCACTACGAGCTTAGACACTGAAGCTTTCTTT. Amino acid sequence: CASTTSLDTEAFF.

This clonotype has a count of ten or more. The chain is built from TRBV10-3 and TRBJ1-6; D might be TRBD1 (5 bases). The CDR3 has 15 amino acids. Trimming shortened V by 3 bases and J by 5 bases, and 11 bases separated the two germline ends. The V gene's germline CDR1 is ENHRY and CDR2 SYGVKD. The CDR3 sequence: CAISDEGTHNSPLHF. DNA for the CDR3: TGTGCCATCAGTGATGAAGGGACTCATAATTCACCCCTCCACTTT.

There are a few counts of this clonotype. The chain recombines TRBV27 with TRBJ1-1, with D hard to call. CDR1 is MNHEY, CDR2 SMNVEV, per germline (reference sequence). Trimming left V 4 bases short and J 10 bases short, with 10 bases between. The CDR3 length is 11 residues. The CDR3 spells CASSYGTVAFF. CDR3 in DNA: TGTGCCAGCAGTTACGGTACGGTAGCTTTCTTT.

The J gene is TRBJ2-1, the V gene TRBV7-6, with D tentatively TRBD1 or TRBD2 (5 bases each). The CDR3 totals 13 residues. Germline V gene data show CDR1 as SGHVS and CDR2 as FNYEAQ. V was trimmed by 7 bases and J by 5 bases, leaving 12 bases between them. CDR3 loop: CASTELGDNEQFF. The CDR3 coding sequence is TGTGCCAGCACCGAGCTGGGGGACAATGAGCAGTTCTTC. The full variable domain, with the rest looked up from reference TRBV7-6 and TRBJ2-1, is GAGVSQSPRYKVTKRGQDVALRCDPISGHVSLYWYRQALGQGPEFLTYFNYEAQQDKSGLPNDRFSAERPEGSISTLTIQRTEQRDSAMYRCASTELGDNEQFFGPGTRLTVL.

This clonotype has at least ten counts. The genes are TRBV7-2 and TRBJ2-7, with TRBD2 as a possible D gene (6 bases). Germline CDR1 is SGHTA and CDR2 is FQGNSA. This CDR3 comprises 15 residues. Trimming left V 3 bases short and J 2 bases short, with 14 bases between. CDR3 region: CASSFQAGLTYEQYF. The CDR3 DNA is TGTGCCAGCAGCTTCCAAGCGGGTCTTACCTACGAGCAGTACTTC.

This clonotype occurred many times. CDR3 loop: CASSPWTSGSSGEQYF. CDR3 nucleotides: TGTGCCAGCAGCCCTTGGACTAGCGGCTCCTCGGGCGAGCAGTACTTC. The chain combines TRBV7-2 with TRBJ2-7, with 10 bases lining up with TRBD2. Trimming removed 5 bases from V and 6 bases from J; junction bases left unmatched: 13. CDR1 and CDR2 from the germline V gene are SGHTA and FQGNSA. This CDR3 comprises 16 residues.

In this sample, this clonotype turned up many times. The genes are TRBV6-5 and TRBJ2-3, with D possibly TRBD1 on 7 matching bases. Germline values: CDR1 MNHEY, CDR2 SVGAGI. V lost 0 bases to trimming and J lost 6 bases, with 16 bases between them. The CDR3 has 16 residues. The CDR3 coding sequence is TGTGCCAGCAGTTACTCGATTGCGGAGGGGGCCGATACGCAGTATTTT. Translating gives CASSYSIAEGADTQYF.

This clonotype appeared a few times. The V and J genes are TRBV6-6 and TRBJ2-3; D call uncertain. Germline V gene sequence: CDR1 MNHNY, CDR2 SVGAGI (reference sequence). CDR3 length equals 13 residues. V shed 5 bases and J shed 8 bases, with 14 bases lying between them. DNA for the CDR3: TGTGCCAGCAGTCAGCAACCTACGATTACGCAGTATTTT. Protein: CASSQQPTITQYF.

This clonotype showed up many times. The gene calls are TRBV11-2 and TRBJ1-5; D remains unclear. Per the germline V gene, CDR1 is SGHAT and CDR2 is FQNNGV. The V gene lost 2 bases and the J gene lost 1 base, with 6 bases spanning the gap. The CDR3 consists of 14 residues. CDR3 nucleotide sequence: TGTGCCAGCAGCTTACGGAGAAGCAATCAGCCCCAGCATTTT. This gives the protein CASSLRRSNQPQHF.

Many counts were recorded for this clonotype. The CDR3 sequence: CASSGGGDHNEQFF. For the CDR3, the DNA is TGTGCCAGCAGCGGTGGGGGTGACCACAATGAGCAGTTCTTC. The J gene is TRBJ2-1, the V gene TRBV9; D may match TRBD1 or TRBD2 (5 bases each). V lost 3 bases, J lost 5 bases, and 12 bases lay in between. The CDR3 has 14 residues. Germline CDR1 is SGDLS and CDR2 is YYNGEE.

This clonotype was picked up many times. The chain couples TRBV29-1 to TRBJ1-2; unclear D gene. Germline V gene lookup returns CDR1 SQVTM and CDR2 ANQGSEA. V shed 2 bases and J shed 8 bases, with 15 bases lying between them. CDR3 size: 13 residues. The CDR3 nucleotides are TGCAGCGTTGAACAAGGAGTGGTTGGAGGCTACACCTTC. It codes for CSVEQGVVGGYTF.